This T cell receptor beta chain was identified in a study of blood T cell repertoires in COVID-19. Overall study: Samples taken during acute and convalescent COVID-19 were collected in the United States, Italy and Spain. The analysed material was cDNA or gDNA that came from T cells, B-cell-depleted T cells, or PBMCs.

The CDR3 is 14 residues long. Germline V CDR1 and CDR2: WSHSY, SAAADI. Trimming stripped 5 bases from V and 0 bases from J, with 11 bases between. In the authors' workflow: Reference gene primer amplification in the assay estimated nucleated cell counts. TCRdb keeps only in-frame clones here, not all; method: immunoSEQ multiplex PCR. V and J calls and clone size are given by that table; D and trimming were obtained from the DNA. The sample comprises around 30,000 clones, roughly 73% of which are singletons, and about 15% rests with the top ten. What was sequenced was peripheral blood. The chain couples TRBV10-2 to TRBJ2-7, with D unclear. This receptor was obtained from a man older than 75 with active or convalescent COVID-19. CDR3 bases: TGCGCCAGCAGTCCTTCTATGAGCTCCTACGAGCAGTACTTC. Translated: CASSPSMSSYEQYF.